This section outlines one T cell receptor beta chain sequence together with its context. Its antigen is still unknown. No much larger clonotype is one base removed from it; base qualities were not supplied. The trial excluded patients who had a history of autoimmune disease or were on systemic immunosuppression. Peripheral blood for TCR sequencing was collected from all dose cohorts at baseline, on cycle 4 day 1, and on cycle 7 day 1. Samples were obtained from an open-label, multicenter, first-in-human phase I dose-escalation trial of ivuxolimab. Adults with locally advanced or metastatic head and neck squamous cell, hepatocellular, melanoma or renal cell carcinoma were enrolled in the trial. CD4+ and CD8+ T cells were sorted separately from peripheral blood before TCR sequencing. From the cysteine through the phenylalanine, the CDR3 covers 14 amino acids. This entry keeps only the CDR3 DNA: 42 bases, framed from base 1. CDR1 and CDR2, per the germline V gene, are SGHVS and FNYEAQ. The trim is 5 bases for V and 4 bases for J, with a gap of 15 bases between the germline ends.

Genomic DNA was isolated from the sorted cells so that the TCRbeta CDR3 region could be sequenced. TCRbeta CDR3 regions were sequenced using the immunoSEQ Assay. This immuneACCESS table, as held by TCRdb, lists in-frame sequences with V and J called but not all clones. Of the missing ones, under half trace to an unresolved V gene in checked studies; the others have no known cause. The sample yields fewer than 95,000 clones; 90% were counted once. The top ten constitute 7.4% of the sample. This record belongs to a study of OX40 agonist ivuxolimab in advanced cancers. At the level of the whole study: The costimulatory receptor OX40 (CD134) was targeted by ivuxolimab, a fully human IgG2 agonistic monoclonal antibody. Intravenous ivuxolimab was administered to patients every 2 weeks at six dose levels: 0.01, 0.1, 0.3, 1.5, 3 and 10 mg/kg. Of the approximately 50 dose-escalation patients, hepatocellular carcinoma was present in around 20, melanoma in around 15, renal cell carcinoma in 9 and head and neck cancer in 9. A male proportion of around 81% and a mean age of approximately 58 years, ranging from 23 to 79, were recorded for the dose-escalation cohort. Patients were allowed to have had prior anti-PD-1, anti-PD-L1 or anti-CTLA-4 therapy, and roughly two fifths of the dose-escalation patients had been treated with checkpoint inhibitors. Three dose-escalation patients achieved partial responses, one with hepatocellular carcinoma and two with cutaneous melanoma. The purpose of peripheral TCRbeta sequencing was to test whether ivuxolimab changed TCR sequence diversity and led to clonal T-cell expansion. The paper covers the monotherapy dose-escalation part of the phase I ivuxolimab trial, which included N of about 51 patients. Broad study findings and their caveats: Low levels of normalized T-cell clonal expansion were also seen in some patients who did not respond. In the 0.1-3.0 mg/kg groups, partial responders were among the patients with the lowest normalized peripheral clonal expansion, particularly in CD8+ T cells. At doses of 0.1 to 3.0 mg/kg, clonal expansion of both CD4+ and CD8+ blood T cells was observed from baseline to week 6. The antigen specificity of the clonally expanded peripheral T cells was not determined. After ivuxolimab, more expanded clones were found on average in CD8+ T cells than in CD4+ T cells.

Sample: CD4+ or CD8+ T cells sorted from blood, taken in a trial of the OX40 agonist ivuxolimab. Here the chain combines TRBV7-6 and TRBJ2-7; TRBD1 is perhaps the D gene, given 5 matching bases. The sequence derives from an adult with an advanced solid tumor such as melanoma, head and neck, liver or kidney cancer. The DNA sequence is TGTGCCAGCAGCCCAGGCCCAGGGCCGTACGAGCAGTACTTC. Its product reads: CASSPGPGPYEQYF.